Presented here are 6 T cell receptor beta chains from one specimen sequenced in a study of blood T cell repertoires in COVID-19. Sequencing used immunoSEQ multiplex PCR; TCRdb keeps in-frame clones, though not all of them. The table shows about 330,000 clones, with 70% to 90% occurring only once. The sample was peripheral blood. These receptors originate from a woman between 45 and 65 years old with active or convalescent COVID-19.

The count of this clone is one. This chain joins TRBV7-2 and TRBJ1-2, with a tentative D call TRBD1 (6 bases). The V and J ends lost 5 bases and 2 bases respectively, with 15 bases between them. Germline CDR1 and CDR2: SGHTA and FQGNSA. The CDR3 is 15 residues long. CDR3 nucleotides: TGTGCCAGCAGCACATACAGGGTTTCCAACTATGGCTACACCTTC. It yields the protein CASSTYRVSNYGYTF.

The chain is built from TRBV19 and TRBJ1-3; weak D call: TRBD1 (6 bases). V shed 7 bases and J shed 0 bases, with 10 bases lying between them. This CDR3 is built from 14 residues. Germline CDR1 and CDR2: LNHDA and SQIVND (reference sequence). Here the CDR3 reads CASTSGASGNTIYF. CDR3 DNA sequence: TGTGCCAGTACTTCAGGGGCCTCTGGAAACACCATATATTTT.

This rearrangement joins TRBV7-2 to TRBJ2-3; 9 bases agree with TRBD2. Trimming removed 8 bases from V and 5 bases from J; junction bases left unmatched: 20. The CDR3 runs to 18 residues. Germline CDR1 and CDR2: SGHTA and FQGNSA. DNA of the CDR3: TGTGCCAGCCTGCCCCGGGGACTAGCCCCAACACGGCAAGATACGCAGTATTTT. Its translation: CASLPRGLAPTRQDTQYF.

The rearrangement uses TRBV7-2 and TRBJ2-1; 7 positions agree with TRBD2. Trimming at V came to 0 bases and at J to 1 base, leaving 3 bases not matched to a gene. The germline CDR1 and CDR2 sequences are SGHTA and FQGNSA. The CDR3 sequence is 16 residues long. The CDR3 nucleotides read TGTGCCAGCAGCTTAGCGGGGGGGAAATCCTACAATGAGCAGTTCTTC. Encoded protein: CASSLAGGKSYNEQFF.

The chain employs TRBV11-3 and TRBJ1-6; TRBD1 aligns across 10 bases. The germline gives CDR1 SGHNT, CDR2 YENEEA. There are 15 residues in the CDR3. V lost 2 bases, J lost 7 bases, and 2 bases stayed unmatched. The chain's CDR3 is CASSLRQGANSPLHF. DNA of the CDR3: TGTGCCAGCAGCTTACGACAGGGGGCCAATTCACCCCTCCACTTT.

V is TRBV7-2 and J is TRBJ2-7, with TRBD1 identical over 8 bases. The germline gives CDR1 SGHTA, CDR2 FQGNSA. The CDR3 extends over 15 amino acids. With V trimmed by 0 bases and J by 6 bases, 7 bases remained unmatched. In nucleotides, the CDR3 is TGTGCCAGCAGCTTAGCGATGGGACAGGTTTTCGAGCAGTACTTC. It encodes CASSLAMGQVFEQYF.